This TCR beta chain was found in a study of HIV-infected patients and healthy controls (dated by TCRdb to the mid-2010s). Background for the entire study: Although they stayed below normal ranges, CD4 counts in about 85% of the 16 patients rose modestly but significantly after three months of therapy. CD8 counts showed no consistent shift during early therapy, whereas the CD4:CD8 ratio rose slightly. Patients exhibited no overall T-cell lymphocytopenia, and total CDR3 counts per chain were not significantly different from those of controls. Whether deep TCR repertoire sequencing of small blood samples from HIV patients could capture immune perturbation and reconstitution was tested in the study. An undetectable viral load was attained by 11 of 16 patients by the second bleed and by all patients after a further year of therapy.

V sheds 2 bases and J sheds 7 bases, leaving 20 bases between their ends. Counted from cysteine to phenylalanine, this CDR3 has 16 amino acids. Only the CDR3 region is kept as DNA, spanning 48 bases read in frame from base 1. The germline V gene specifies MNHNS as CDR1 and SASEGT as CDR2. In the case of this clonotype: Its antigen remains undetermined. Base qualities are missing; no much larger clone stands one base away.

Follow-up blood was drawn from HIV-infected patients roughly three months, about 14 weeks, after the initiation of antiretroviral therapy. Whole blood was used without cell fractionation, so all unsorted peripheral T cells were reflected in the repertoire. For RNA extraction, about 2.3 ml of peripheral blood was collected into Tempus tubes. Patients with febrile or AIDS-related illness, tumors, hepatitis B or C coinfection, immunomodulatory therapy, recent vaccination or treatment interruptions were excluded from enrollment. Residual genomic DNA was removed with the TURBO-DNase kit and globin mRNA was depleted with GLOBINclear. What the authors observed across the whole study: Slight age and sex profile differences between the study cohorts did not explain the observed diversity differences. MAIT cell alpha-chain CDR3s were found at high frequency in healthy controls but were severely depleted in HIV+ repertoires. HIV-infected repertoires had significantly higher mean Gini indices than controls, possibly reflecting oligoclonality. HLA typing of donors was not performed in the study. Unequal numbers of distinct sequences between patients and controls complicated comparisons, and size-matching overweighted rare events from HIV-infected data. During therapy, a significant decrease in frequency was seen for HIV-associated CDR3s, whereas no significant change was found for CMV-associated CDR3s, although most of them became more frequent. Using whole blood restricted sequencing depth and prevented separating the dynamics of distinct T-cell subpopulations. Healthy control repertoires showed roughly threefold more distinct CDR3s and higher Shannon diversity than untreated HIV+ repertoires. Only sixteen HIV-infected individuals were processed, which the authors considered a major limit on how widely the findings apply. The therapy captured by the treated samples lasted only 2 to 3 months, arguably too short a period to observe immune reconstitution given low adult thymic output. Alpha-beta chain pairing was not determined in the samples. The apparent post-therapy recovery of the Gini index in HIV-infected patients was not reproduced in size-matched repertoire data. Both the Jaccard index and the count of highly shared sequences showed that healthy controls shared more CDR3s between individuals than HIV+ patients did. Compared with controls, HIV-infected patients showed significantly different mean usage of eight alpha and eight beta V genes.

500 to 550 ng RNA was reverse transcribed with SuperScript III using primers against the alpha and beta constant regions. Separate alpha and beta chain libraries were made by chain-specific third strand synthesis with multiplexing indices. The protocol used a single primer pair to amplify all rearrangements within a chain, which avoided primer bias, and attached molecular barcodes to each cDNA molecule. T4 RNA Ligase 1 joined purified cDNA to a 5' RACE adapter that carried a random hexamer and the SP2 sequencing primer site. Second strand synthesis was primed from the SP2 site with Phusion polymerase, using slow temperature ramps to favor optimal annealing. The 12-nucleotide barcode on each molecule comprised two random hexamer sequences, both introduced before amplification and concatenated. P5 and P7 adapter elements plus a second index were added in a short first PCR, which was followed by an approximately 20-cycle amplification PCR with P5s and P7 primers. The libraries went through roughly 28 PCR cycles in total, were quantified on a Qubit, were sized on a Bioanalyzer, and were diluted to around 3.7 nM. Sequencing of the normalized libraries was done on an Illumina MiSeq using 2 x 250 paired-end kits. MinElute columns were the means by which the reverse transcription reactions were cleaned up, and the reactions were eluted into approximately 10 ul Tris-Cl. A 1:1 ratio of AMPure XP beads was used to clean the adapter ligations after they had run for about 23 hours at 16 degrees C. The source study handled its data this way. A modified Decombinator processed the demultiplexed FASTQ files and output V, J, insert and barcode information. Sequences that shared a barcode but differed from the dominant sequence were treated as errors and discarded, and barcodes were clustered at Levenshtein distance 3 and counted to estimate the original cDNA molecules. For downstream analyses, the R packages ineq, vegan, igraph and RCytoscape were used, along with IMGT nomenclature and CDR3 definitions. To avoid skew from clonal expansion, each TCR was counted once, and V gene usage was computed over distinct sequences. Within a donor, similarity networks joined unique CDR3 amino acid sequences in every case where two of them were separated by a single Levenshtein edit. The authors compiled published HIV-specific CDR3s (roughly 100 alpha, several hundred beta) and CMV-specific CDR3s (about 14 alpha, a few hundred beta) and searched for them in the repertoires. It was shown by random subsampling to size-matched repertoires that the decreased diversity of patients was not caused by their lower sequence numbers. The public reads were reprocessed in TCRdb via fastp at Q25 and MiXCR, keeping in-frame beta chains. Under each unique CDR3 protein, matching rows form one entry showing the most common genes and DNA. The V and J calls, along with clone size, are taken from TCRdb and not from the paper's own processing. The sample table holds roughly 14,000 distinct CDR3 sequences, of which less than 15% were seen once. The leading ten clones occupy 35% to 45% of the sample.

In this chain, TRBV6-1 is recombined with TRBJ1-2; the D gene lacks a confident call. Sequencing used blood, obtained during antiretroviral therapy. This sequence was found in an adult with HIV infection. The donor label of this sample is uncertain. The bases read TGTGCCAGCAGTGAAATGGAGGCCCTGAACCACGGTGGCTACACCTTC. Its translation is CASSEMEALNHGGYTF.